Shown below are 28 T cell receptor beta chains from a single sample sequenced in a study of blood T cell repertoires in COVID-19. This table comes from immunoSEQ multiplex PCR, and its TCRdb copy is limited to in-frame clones, with some not included. The sample includes 200,000 to 250,000 clones, 83% of them seen just once. Material: PBMCs or T cells enriched from blood (not recorded which). The receptors originated from a woman between 50 and 59 years old who had been exposed to COVID-19.

The gene calls are TRBV4-3 and TRBJ1-4, with 9 bases fitting TRBD1. This CDR3 comprises 16 residues. The V gene end was trimmed by 0 bases and the J gene end by 7 bases; junction bases not matched to a gene: 6. Germline CDR1 and CDR2: LGHNA and YSLEER. CDR3 protein: CASSQEVQGAGEKLFF. The CDR3 DNA reads TGCGCCAGCAGCCAAGAAGTACAGGGGGCCGGTGAAAAACTGTTTTTT.

About this clone itself: An end of the junction does not agree with germline; a read error may underlie this. V gene TRBV6-5 combines with J gene TRBJ1-4; TRBD1 aligns across 8 bases. This CDR3 has 13 residues. In germline, CDR1 is MNHEY, CDR2 SVGAGI. The CDR3 reads CASSYSIQGDRHF. CDR3 bases: TGTGCCAGCAGTTACTCGATTCAAGGGGACAGGCATTTT.

The DNA of the CDR3 is TGCGCCAGCAGTGCGGCAGGGAAGAACACTGAAGCTTTCTTT. It is translated as CASSAAGKNTEAFF. The chain joins TRBV10-1 to TRBJ1-1, with D perhaps matching TRBD1 (5 bases). Germline values: CDR1 WNHNN, CDR2 SYGVQD (reference sequence). The ends were cut back, 4 bases at V and 1 base at J, with 10 bases in the middle. The CDR3 consists of 14 residues.

This clone was seen just once. The gene calls are TRBV5-1 and TRBJ2-1; D call uncertain. Germline V gene data show CDR1 as SGHRS and CDR2 as YFSETQ. The CDR3 covers 15 residues. V gave up 4 bases and J gave up 0 bases, with 11 bases separating them. The CDR3 loop is CASSHPSDSYNEQFF. The CDR3 nucleotides read TGCGCCAGCAGCCACCCCTCAGACTCCTACAATGAGCAGTTCTTC.

This rearrangement joins TRBV20-1 to TRBJ1-6; D not certain. V was clipped by 1 base and J by 9 bases, with 4 bases between them. Germline CDR1 and CDR2: DFQATT and SNEGSKA (reference sequence). The CDR3 extends over 11 amino acids. CDR3 protein: CSARVGSPLHF. The CDR3 DNA reads as TGCAGTGCTAGAGTCGGTTCACCCCTCCACTTT.

The chain combines TRBV11-3 with TRBJ2-1, with 8 bases that match TRBD2. Germline V gene sequence: CDR1 SGHNT, CDR2 YENEEA. The CDR3 has 17 residues. V lost 1 base to trimming and J lost 8 bases; unmatched junction nucleotides: 13. This CDR3 is CASSLGVSGVRRDEQFF. The CDR3 nucleotides are TGTGCCAGCAGCTTAGGGGTTAGCGGGGTAAGGCGGGATGAGCAGTTCTTC.

The sample holds one count of this clone. The V and J genes are TRBV4-3 and TRBJ1-2; a possible D gene is TRBD1 (5 bases). Trimming pared 4 bases from V and 1 base from J, leaving 10 bases between. There are 14 residues in the CDR3. Germline loops: CDR1 LGHNA, CDR2 YSLEER. For the CDR3, the DNA is TGCGCCAGCAGCCTCGACAGCTTTAACTATGGCTACACCTTC. This gives the protein CASSLDSFNYGYTF.

The gene calls are TRBV7-9 and TRBJ1-1, with D possibly matching TRBD1 (6 bases). The CDR3 has 13 residues. V was trimmed by 4 bases and J by 7 bases, leaving 13 bases between them. Germline values: CDR1 SEHNR, CDR2 FQNEAQ (reference sequence). Written as DNA, the CDR3 is TGTGCCAGCAGCTATACAGGGATCGGTGAAGCTTTCTTT. Translated: CASSYTGIGEAFF.

This clone was found many times. This chain connects TRBV6-2 or TRBV6-3 to TRBJ1-6, with D unclear. V was cut by 2 bases and J by 10 bases, with 12 bases left in between. Looked up from germline, CDR1 is MNHEY and CDR2 is SVGEGT. The CDR3 sequence is 14 residues long. The DNA of the CDR3 is TGTGCCAGCAGTTACGCGGGGATCGAGTCACCCCTCCACTTT. It translates to CASSYAGIESPLHF.

This chain joins TRBV11-2 and TRBJ2-1, with 7 positions matching TRBD2. This CDR3 has 14 amino acids. J gave up 7 bases and V 6 bases, and 9 bases lay outside the gene matches. CDR1 SGHAT and CDR2 FQNNGV come from the germline V gene. The CDR3 nucleotides are TGTGCCAGCAGACCAGCGGGGTGGGGGAATGAGCAGTTCTTC. Translation: CASRPAGWGNEQFF. The whole variable domain, filled in from reference TRBV11-2 and TRBJ2-1, reads EAGVAQSPRYKIIEKRQSVAFWCNPISGHATLYWYQQILGQGPKLLIQFQNNGVVDDSQLPKDRFSAERLKGVDSTLKIQPAKLEDSAVYLCASRPAGWGNEQFFGPGTRLTVL.

This rearrangement joins TRBV5-4 to TRBJ2-1; perhaps TRBD2 as D (5 bases). CDR1 and CDR2 from the germline V gene are SGHNT and YYREEE (reference sequence). V was clipped by 0 bases and J by 3 bases, with 10 bases between them. The CDR3 is made up of 15 amino acids. CDR3 region: CASSLGGSGYNEQFF. In nucleotides, the CDR3 is TGTGCCAGCAGCTTGGGCGGGTCGGGCTACAATGAGCAGTTCTTC.

The V call is TRBV5-1, the J call TRBJ2-3; D might be TRBD1 (6 bases). V lost 6 bases and J lost 9, with 17 bases in between. CDR1 SGHRS and CDR2 YFSETQ come from the germline V gene. This CDR3 spans 13 amino acids. Here the CDR3 reads CASTSEGVATQYF. DNA for the CDR3: TGCGCCAGCACCTCTGAGGGGGTAGCGACGCAGTATTTT. The full variable domain, completed using reference TRBV5-1 and TRBJ2-3, is KAGVTQTPRYLIKTRGQQVTLSCSPISGHRSVSWYQQTPGQGLQFLFEYFSETQRNKGNFPGRFSGRQFSNSRSEMNVSTLELGDSALYLCASTSEGVATQYFGPGTRLTVL.

The chain combines TRBV14 with TRBJ2-1; TRBD1 agrees at 10 bases. Germline V gives CDR1 SGHDN, CDR2 FVKESK. This CDR3 spans 18 amino acids. V shed 1 base and J 9 bases; nucleotides not matched to a gene: 15. CDR3 loop: CASSQGAFRDRGAGEQFF. CDR3 in DNA: TGTGCCAGCAGCCAAGGCGCCTTCCGGGACAGGGGTGCCGGTGAGCAGTTCTTC. Variable domain in full (rest from reference TRBV14 and TRBJ2-1): EAGVTQFPSHSVIEKGQTVTLRCDPISGHDNLYWYRRVMGKEIKFLLHFVKESKQDESGMPNNRFLAERTGGTYSTLKVQPAELEDSGVYFCASSQGAFRDRGAGEQFFGPGTRLTVL.

The chain couples TRBV9 to TRBJ2-1; weak D call: TRBD2 (6 bases). Germline lookup yields CDR1 SGDLS and CDR2 YYNGEE. V was cut by 7 bases and J by 5 bases, with 16 bases left in between. The CDR3 is 14 amino acids. The DNA for the CDR3 is TGTGCCAGCGGGGTGGGACTGGGAGACAATGAGCAGTTCTTC. It codes for CASGVGLGDNEQFF.

The CDR3 region has the DNA TGTGCCAGCAGTGAAGCGAGCGGCGGGAGCTCTGGAAACACCATATATTTT. Translated, it gives CASSEASGGSSGNTIYF. The chain links TRBV6-1 to TRBJ1-3; D unresolved. V was pared by 0 bases and J by 0 bases, with 12 bases between. This CDR3 has 17 amino acids. Per the germline V gene, CDR1 is MNHNS and CDR2 is SASEGT.

The rearrangement joins TRBV10-2 to TRBJ2-7; TRBD1 might be the D (6 bases). The germline V gene encodes CDR1 WSHSY and CDR2 SAAADI. The CDR3 loop spans 14 amino acids. The V gene lost 2 bases and the J gene lost 3 bases, with 11 bases spanning the gap. CDR3 DNA sequence: TGCGCCAGCAGTGAGGGGGGCCCTATCTACGAGCAGTACTTC. This sequence encodes CASSEGGPIYEQYF.

This clone showed up just once. The V gene is TRBV14, the J gene TRBJ2-5, with 7 bases matching TRBD1. This CDR3 spans 15 amino acids. Germline V gene sequence: CDR1 SGHDN, CDR2 FVKESK. V lost 3 bases and J lost 5; bases outside the gene matches: 9. Here the CDR3 DNA reads TGTGCCAGCAGCCAGGTCAGGGGGAATTGGGAGACCCAGTACTTC. Protein sequence: CASSQVRGNWETQYF.

This chain connects TRBV15 to TRBJ2-3, with 10 bases fitting TRBD2. After removal of 6 bases from V and 6 bases from J, the junction contained 6 bases not matched to a gene. Germline loops: CDR1 LNHNV, CDR2 YYDKDF (reference sequence). This CDR3 contains 14 residues. The CDR3 sequence is CATRPSGGVDTQYF. The CDR3 bases are TGTGCCACCAGACCGAGCGGGGGGGTCGATACGCAGTATTTT. The entire variable domain, with the rest obtained from reference TRBV15 and TRBJ2-3, is as follows: DAMVIQNPRYQVTQFGKPVTLSCSQTLNHNVMYWYQQKSSQAPKLLFHYYDKDFNNEADTPDNFQSRRPNTSFCFLDIRSPGLGDTAMYLCATRPSGGVDTQYFGPGTRLTVL.

The rearrangement uses TRBV6-5 and TRBJ1-1, with D possibly matching TRBD1 (6 bases). Germline V lookup: CDR1 MNHEY, CDR2 SVGAGI. The CDR3 runs to 14 residues. V lost 6 bases, J lost 0 bases, and 11 bases lay in between. CDR3 DNA sequence: TGTGCCAGCAGCTCCAGGGGCCTGAACACTGAAGCTTTCTTT. This codes for CASSSRGLNTEAFF.

The V and J genes are TRBV9 and TRBJ2-3, with D maybe TRBD2 (6 bases). CDR3 length: 15 residues. V shed 4 bases and J shed 1 base, with 13 bases lying between them. Looked up from germline, CDR1 is SGDLS and CDR2 is YYNGEE. The CDR3 sequence: CASSLDGGGTDTQYF. The CDR3 DNA reads as TGTGCCAGCAGCCTCGACGGCGGGGGCACAGATACGCAGTATTTT. The full variable domain, with the rest looked up from reference TRBV9 and TRBJ2-3, is DSGVTQTPKHLITATGQRVTLRCSPRSGDLSVYWYQQSLDQGLQFLIQYYNGEERAKGNILERFSAQQFPDLHSELNLSSLELGDSALYFCASSLDGGGTDTQYFGPGTRLTVL.

This chain uses TRBV5-1 with TRBJ2-4, with D perhaps matching TRBD2 (6 bases). The V end was cut by 3 bases, the J end by 6 bases, with 16 bases between. The CDR3 is 15 amino acids. Germline CDR1 and CDR2: SGHRS and YFSETQ. CDR3 amino acids: CASSSIGGVGNIQYF. CDR3 nucleotides: TGCGCCAGCAGCTCCATCGGCGGGGTGGGAAACATTCAGTACTTC. The full variable domain, rest sourced from reference TRBV5-1 and TRBJ2-4, is KAGVTQTPRYLIKTRGQQVTLSCSPISGHRSVSWYQQTPGQGLQFLFEYFSETQRNKGNFPGRFSGRQFSNSRSEMNVSTLELGDSALYLCASSSIGGVGNIQYFGAGTRLSVL.

The V call is TRBV10-2, the J call TRBJ2-7, with 8 nucleotides matching TRBD1. V gave up 2 bases and J gave up 5 bases; unmatched junction bases: 5. The CDR3 is 14 residues long. Germline values: CDR1 WSHSY, CDR2 SAAADI. The CDR3 is CASSESQGAHEQYF. The CDR3 coding sequence is TGCGCCAGCAGTGAGAGCCAGGGGGCACACGAGCAGTACTTC.

This sequence joins TRBV10-3 and TRBJ1-1, with TRBD1 matching 7 bases. The V gene's germline CDR1 is ENHRY and CDR2 SYGVKD. V was pared by 0 bases and J by 4 bases, with 5 bases of the junction left unmatched. The CDR3 spans 15 residues. The CDR3 loop reads CAISESGQEVTEAFF. As DNA, the CDR3 is TGTGCCATCAGTGAGTCTGGACAGGAAGTCACTGAAGCTTTCTTT.

The V and J genes are TRBV9 and TRBJ1-5, with D perhaps matching TRBD1 (5 bases). Germline V gives CDR1 SGDLS, CDR2 YYNGEE. V lost 4 bases and J lost 4, with 18 bases in between. The CDR3 has 16 residues. CDR3 DNA sequence: TGTGCCAGCAGCCCTCCCACAGGTTTACTAAATCAGCCCCAGCATTTT. Amino acid sequence: CASSPPTGLLNQPQHF.

This chain links TRBV5-4 with TRBJ2-5, with D perhaps TRBD2 (5 bases). The CDR3 consists of 16 residues. CDR1 is SGHNT, CDR2 YYREEE, per germline (reference sequence). The V and J ends lost 5 bases and 4 bases respectively, with 21 bases between them. The CDR3 spells CASSIVSGLTSETQYF. The CDR3 coding sequence is TGTGCCAGCAGTATCGTAAGCGGACTCACGTCAGAGACCCAGTACTTC.

This clone was observed once. This rearrangement joins TRBV2 to TRBJ2-2; D remains unclear. This CDR3 is 15 amino acids long. The germline gives CDR1 SNHLY, CDR2 FYNNEI. V dropped 2 bases and J dropped 2 bases, with 9 bases sitting between them. This CDR3 is CASSEWSLNTGELFF. For the CDR3, the DNA is TGTGCCAGCAGTGAATGGAGTCTTAACACCGGGGAGCTGTTTTTT.

This clone was seen a handful of times. The chain uses TRBV28 and TRBJ1-1, with D perhaps TRBD1 (6 bases). Germline loops: CDR1 MDHEN, CDR2 SYDVKM. This CDR3 region has 14 residues. The V and J ends lost 6 bases and 4 bases respectively, with 15 bases between them. The DNA for the CDR3 is TGTGCCAGCAGCTTGTCAGGGGAGATCACTGAAGCTTTCTTT. This sequence encodes CASSLSGEITEAFF.

The count of this clone is one. The V and J genes are TRBV11-2 and TRBJ1-1, with 7 bases lining up with TRBD1. Germline trimming cut 5 bases from V and 1 base from J; bases unmatched to any gene: 16. This CDR3 is 18 amino acids long. Germline loops: CDR1 SGHAT, CDR2 FQNNGV. CDR3 nucleotides: TGTGCCAGCAGCCCTCGGACTACTCGACAGGGCGCGAACACTGAAGCTTTCTTT. It yields the protein CASSPRTTRQGANTEAFF.